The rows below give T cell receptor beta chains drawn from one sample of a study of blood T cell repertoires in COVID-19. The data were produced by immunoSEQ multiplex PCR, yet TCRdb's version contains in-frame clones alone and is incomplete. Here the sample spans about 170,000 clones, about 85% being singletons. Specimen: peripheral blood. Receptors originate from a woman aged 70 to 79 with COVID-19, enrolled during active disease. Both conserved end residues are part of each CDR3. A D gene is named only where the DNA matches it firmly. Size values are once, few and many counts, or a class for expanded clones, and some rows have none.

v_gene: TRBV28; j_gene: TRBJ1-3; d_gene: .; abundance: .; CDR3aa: CASSLSGHKTHTIYF; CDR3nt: TGTGCCAGCAGTTTATCCGGACATAAAACGCACACCATATATTTT
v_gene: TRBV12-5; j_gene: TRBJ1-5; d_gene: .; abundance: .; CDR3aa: CASGLFRVKGQPQHF; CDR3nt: TGTGCTAGTGGTTTGTTCAGGGTAAAGGGCCAGCCCCAGCATTTT
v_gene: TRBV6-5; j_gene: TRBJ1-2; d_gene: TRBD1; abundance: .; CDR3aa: CASRPQGLYGYTF; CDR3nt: TGTGCCAGCAGGCCACAGGGGCTCTATGGCTACACCTTC
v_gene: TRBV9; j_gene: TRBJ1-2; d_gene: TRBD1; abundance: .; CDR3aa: CASSLGQGATGYGYTF; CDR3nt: TGTGCCAGCAGCTTGGGACAGGGGGCGACAGGCTATGGCTACACCTTC
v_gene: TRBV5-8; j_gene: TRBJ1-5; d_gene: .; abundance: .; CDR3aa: CASSFDSPSNQPQHF; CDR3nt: TGTGCCAGCAGCTTCGACAGCCCTAGCAATCAGCCCCAGCATTTT
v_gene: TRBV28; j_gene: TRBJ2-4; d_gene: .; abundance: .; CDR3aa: CASSLWGLAKNIQYF; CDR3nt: TGTGCCAGCAGTTTATGGGGGCTAGCCAAAAACATTCAGTACTTC
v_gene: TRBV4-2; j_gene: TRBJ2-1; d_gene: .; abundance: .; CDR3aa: CASSQDAGAGFF; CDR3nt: TGTGCCAGCAGCCAAGATGCTGGGGCAGGATTCTTC
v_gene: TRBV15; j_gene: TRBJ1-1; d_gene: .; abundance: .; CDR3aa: CATSRDRNTEAFF; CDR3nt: TGTGCCACCAGCAGAGATAGAAACACTGAAGCTTTCTTT
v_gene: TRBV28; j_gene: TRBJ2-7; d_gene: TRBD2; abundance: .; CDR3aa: CASSRGGSGSYEQYF; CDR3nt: TGTGCCAGCAGTAGGGGCGGGAGTGGGAGCTACGAGCAGTACTTC
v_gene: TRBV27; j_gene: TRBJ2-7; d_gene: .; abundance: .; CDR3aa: CASSVQGSRYEQYF; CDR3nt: TGTGCCAGCAGTGTGCAGGGGTCGCGTTACGAGCAGTACTTC
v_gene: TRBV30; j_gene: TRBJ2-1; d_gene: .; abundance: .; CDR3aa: CAWTVRDTPLPEQFF; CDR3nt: TGTGCCTGGACAGTTCGGGACACCCCATTGCCTGAGCAGTTCTTC
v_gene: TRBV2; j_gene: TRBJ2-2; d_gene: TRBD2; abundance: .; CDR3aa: CASSVAGGGTGELFF; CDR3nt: TGTGCCAGCAGTGTAGCGGGAGGAGGGACCGGGGAGCTGTTTTTT
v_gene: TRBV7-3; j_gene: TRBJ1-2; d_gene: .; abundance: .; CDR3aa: CASSPGGRANYGYTF; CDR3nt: TGTGCCAGCAGCCCCGGGGGGAGAGCTAACTATGGCTACACCTTC
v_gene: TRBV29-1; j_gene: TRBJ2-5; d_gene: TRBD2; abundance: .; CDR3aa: CSVDPSGRGGETQYF; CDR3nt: TGCAGCGTTGACCCTAGCGGGAGGGGGGGAGAGACCCAGTACTTC
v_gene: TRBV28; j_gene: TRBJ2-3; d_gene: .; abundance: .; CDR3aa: CASSLGQAQMREYF; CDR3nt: TGTGCCAGCAGCCTCGGGCAGGCCCAAATGAGGGAGTATTTT
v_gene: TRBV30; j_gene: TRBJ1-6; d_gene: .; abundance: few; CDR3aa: CAWSGQAENSPLHF; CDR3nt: TGTGCCTGGAGTGGACAGGCCGAGAATTCACCCCTCCACTTT
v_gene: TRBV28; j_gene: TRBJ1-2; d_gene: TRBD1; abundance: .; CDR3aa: CASSGTANNYGYTF; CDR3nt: TGTGCCAGCAGTGGGACAGCAAATAACTATGGCTACACCTTC
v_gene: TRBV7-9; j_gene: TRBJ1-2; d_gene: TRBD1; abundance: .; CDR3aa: CASRDPDRVGYGYTF; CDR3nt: TGTGCCAGCAGGGACCCGGACAGGGTAGGCTATGGCTACACCTTC
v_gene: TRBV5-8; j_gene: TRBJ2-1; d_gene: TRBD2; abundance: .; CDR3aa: CASSPSLAGATYNEQFF; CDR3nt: TGTGCCAGCAGCCCTTCCTTAGCGGGAGCGACTTACAATGAGCAGTTCTTC
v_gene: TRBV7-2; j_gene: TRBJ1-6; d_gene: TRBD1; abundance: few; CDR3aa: CASSLAAGYGTGGNRSPLHF; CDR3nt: TGTGCCAGCAGCTTAGCGGCGGGGTACGGGACAGGGGGTAATAGATCACCCCTCCACTTT
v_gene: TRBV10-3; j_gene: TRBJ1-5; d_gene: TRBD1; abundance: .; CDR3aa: CAIRPDRGNQPQHF; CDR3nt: TGTGCCATCAGACCGGACAGGGGTAATCAGCCCCAGCATTTT
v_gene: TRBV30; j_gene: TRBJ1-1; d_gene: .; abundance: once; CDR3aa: CAWSVWLRGWRDTEAFF; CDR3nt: TGTGCCTGGAGTGTATGGTTAAGGGGCTGGAGGGACACTGAAGCTTTCTTT
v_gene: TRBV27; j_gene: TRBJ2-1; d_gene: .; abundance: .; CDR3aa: CASSLGPEWINEQFF; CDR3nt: TGTGCCAGCAGTTTAGGGCCTGAGTGGATTAATGAGCAGTTCTTC
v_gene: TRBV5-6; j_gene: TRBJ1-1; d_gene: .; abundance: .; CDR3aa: CASSLRREAFF; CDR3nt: TGTGCCAGCAGCTTGCGCAGGGAAGCTTTCTTT
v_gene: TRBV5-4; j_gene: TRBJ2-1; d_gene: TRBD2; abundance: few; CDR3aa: CASSLGLAVNEQFF; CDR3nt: TGTGCCAGCAGCTTGGGACTAGCGGTGAATGAGCAGTTCTTC
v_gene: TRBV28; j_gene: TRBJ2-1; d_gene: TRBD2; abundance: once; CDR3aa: CASSLRGLAGGPSYNEQFF; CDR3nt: TGTGCCAGCAGTTTAAGGGGGCTAGCGGGAGGGCCCTCCTACAATGAGCAGTTCTTC
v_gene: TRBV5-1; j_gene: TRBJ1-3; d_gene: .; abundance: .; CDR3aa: CASSLTGFSSGNTIYF; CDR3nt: TGCGCCAGCAGCTTGACAGGGTTCAGCTCTGGAAACACCATATATTTT
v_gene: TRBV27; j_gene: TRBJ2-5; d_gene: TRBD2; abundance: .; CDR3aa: CASRGLAGRETQYF; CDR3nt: TGTGCCAGCAGGGGACTAGCGGGAAGAGAGACCCAGTACTTC
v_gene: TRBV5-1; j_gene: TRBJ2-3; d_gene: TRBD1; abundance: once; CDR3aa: CASSWDRTDTQYF; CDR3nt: TGCGCCAGCAGCTGGGACAGGACAGATACGCAGTATTTT
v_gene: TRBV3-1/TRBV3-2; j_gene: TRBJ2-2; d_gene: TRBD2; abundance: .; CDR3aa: CASSQEGLTNTGELFF; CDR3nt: TGTGCCAGCAGCCAAGAGGGACTAACGAACACCGGGGAGCTGTTTTTT
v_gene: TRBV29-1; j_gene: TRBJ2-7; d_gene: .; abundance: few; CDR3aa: CSVEGRGAYEQYF; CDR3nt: TGCAGCGTTGAGGGCAGGGGAGCATACGAGCAGTACTTC
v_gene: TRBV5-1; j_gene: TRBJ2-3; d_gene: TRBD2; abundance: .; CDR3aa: CASSLSIAGGFTDTQYF; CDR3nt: TGCGCCAGCAGCTTGAGCATTGCGGGAGGGTTCACAGATACGCAGTATTTT
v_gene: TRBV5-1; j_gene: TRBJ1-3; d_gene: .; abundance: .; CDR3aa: CASSFDTGNTIYF; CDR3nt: TGCGCCAGCAGCTTCGACACTGGAAACACCATATATTTT
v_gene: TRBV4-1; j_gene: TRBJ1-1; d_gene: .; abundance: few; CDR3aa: CASSPLRNTEAFF; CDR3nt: TGCGCCAGCAGCCCTTTGAGGAACACTGAAGCTTTCTTT
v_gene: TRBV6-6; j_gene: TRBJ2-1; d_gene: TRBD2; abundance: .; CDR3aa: CASSPRTSGAEGDEQFF; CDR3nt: TGTGCCAGCAGTCCCCGGACTAGCGGGGCCGAAGGCGATGAGCAGTTCTTC
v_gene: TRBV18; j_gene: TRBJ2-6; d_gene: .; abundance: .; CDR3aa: CASSPGGTGANVLTF; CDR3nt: TGTGCCAGCTCACCGGGGGGAACTGGGGCCAACGTCCTGACTTTC
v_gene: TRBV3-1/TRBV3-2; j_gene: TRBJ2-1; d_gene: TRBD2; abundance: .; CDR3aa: CASSQGLWQGRRTSSNEQFF; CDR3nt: TGTGCCAGCAGCCAAGGTCTTTGGCAGGGAAGGAGGACTAGCTCAAATGAGCAGTTCTTC
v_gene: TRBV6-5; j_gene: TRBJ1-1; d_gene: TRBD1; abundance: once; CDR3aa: CASRTIQGAVTEAFF; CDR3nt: TGTGCCAGCAGGACAATACAGGGGGCGGTCACTGAAGCTTTCTTT
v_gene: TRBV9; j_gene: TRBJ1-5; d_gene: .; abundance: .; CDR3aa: CASSVGGGNQPQHF; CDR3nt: TGTGCCAGCAGCGTAGGGGGAGGCAATCAGCCCCAGCATTTT
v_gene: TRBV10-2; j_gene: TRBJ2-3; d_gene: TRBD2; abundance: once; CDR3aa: CASSLGLAGWTDTQYF; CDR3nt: TGCGCCAGCAGTCTTGGACTAGCGGGATGGACAGATACGCAGTATTTT